This entry lists 29 T cell receptor beta chains sequenced from one sample in a study of blood T cell repertoires in COVID-19 (dated by TCRdb to 2020 to 2022). Libraries were built with the immunoSEQ multiplex PCR assay. The source is immuneACCESS, and TCRdb retained only in-frame sequences with V and J called. Part of the clones is not carried over; for the studies checked, unresolved V genes explain less than half of this, and the remainder is unexplained. This sample has approximately 130,000 clones in its table, and roughly three quarters of those were observed once. Over 7% of the sample comes from the top ten. Sequencing used peripheral blood. These receptors were obtained from a human donor in a cohort sampled during active COVID-19.

This sequence joins TRBV7-9 and TRBJ2-7; 8 bases line up with TRBD1. V lost 2 bases to trimming and J lost 6 bases; unmatched junction nucleotides: 12. This CDR3 is 16 amino acids long. Germline CDR1 is SEHNR and CDR2 is FQNEAQ (reference sequence). CDR3 protein: CASSLSTGVVPGEQYF. The CDR3 bases are TGTGCCAGCAGCTTATCGACAGGGGTGGTCCCTGGCGAGCAGTACTTC.

V gene TRBV19 combines with J gene TRBJ2-7, with D possibly TRBD2 on 5 matching bases. V lost 1 base and J 7 bases, leaving 14 bases between the germline ends. Germline V gives CDR1 LNHDA, CDR2 SQIVND (reference sequence). This CDR3 region has 14 residues. CDR3 nucleotide sequence: TGTGCCAGTAGTATAGCCGGGAAGGTACGGGAGCAGTACTTC. This gives the protein CASSIAGKVREQYF.

The chain has TRBV6-5 and TRBJ1-1; possibly TRBD1 for D (5 bases). The germline gives CDR1 MNHEY, CDR2 SVGAGI. The germline V and J ends were trimmed by 0 bases and 6 bases, with 8 bases remaining between them. The CDR3 spans 13 residues. The CDR3 DNA is TGTGCCAGCAGTTACTCGATAGGGGCTGAAGCTTTCTTT. Its translation is CASSYSIGAEAFF.

This clone came up once. This chain links TRBV24-1 with TRBJ2-7; D remains unclear. This CDR3 comprises 12 residues. V was pared by 6 bases and J by 5 bases, with 10 bases between. Germline CDR1 KGHDR, CDR2 SFDVKD. The CDR3 is CATSSQSNEQYF. The CDR3 DNA reads as TGTGCCACCAGTTCACAGTCGAACGAGCAGTACTTC.

V and J are TRBV6-6 and TRBJ1-5; tentatively, D is TRBD1 (6 bases). The CDR3 is 16 amino acids. CDR1 is MNHNY, CDR2 SVGAGI, per germline (reference sequence). Trimming took off 6 bases at V and 2 bases at J, with 17 bases between the two ends. CDR3 coding DNA: TGTGCCAGCAGCGGGAGGACAGTGACACGCAATCAGCCCCAGCATTTT. Protein: CASSGRTVTRNQPQHF.

The CDR3 spells CASSYSGLARQETQYF. The DNA for the CDR3 is TGTGCCAGCAGTTACTCAGGACTAGCGAGACAAGAGACCCAGTACTTC. The rearrangement joins TRBV6-5 to TRBJ2-5; 9 bases fit TRBD2. The ends lost 0 bases at V and 2 bases at J; junction bases unmatched: 4. The CDR3 is 16 residues long. Germline-derived CDR1 and CDR2 are MNHEY and SVGAGI.

This clone was seen a handful of times. The chain couples TRBV5-1 to TRBJ2-5, with TRBD2 matching 8 bases. CDR1 SGHRS and CDR2 YFSETQ come from the germline V gene. V lost 6 bases to trimming and J lost 5 bases; unmatched junction nucleotides: 12. The length of the CDR3 is 15 residues. The chain's CDR3 is CASKPRGVAHETQYF. CDR3 bases: TGCGCCAGCAAACCGCGGGGGGTCGCCCACGAGACCCAGTACTTC. Looking up the rest from reference TRBV5-1 and TRBJ2-5 gives the full variable domain: KAGVTQTPRYLIKTRGQQVTLSCSPISGHRSVSWYQQTPGQGLQFLFEYFSETQRNKGNFPGRFSGRQFSNSRSEMNVSTLELGDSALYLCASKPRGVAHETQYFGPGTRLLVL.

The rearrangement uses TRBV7-8 and TRBJ1-1; D call uncertain. V was pared by 3 bases and J by 3 bases, with 17 bases between. Germline CDR1 SGHVS, CDR2 FQNEAQ. There are 16 residues in the CDR3. CDR3 DNA: TGTGCCAGCAGCTTCACCATTACATTCTCATACACTGAAGCTTTCTTT. Translated, it gives CASSFTITFSYTEAFF.

The rearrangement links TRBV28 to TRBJ2-5, with D possibly matching TRBD1 (6 bases). Trimming stripped 3 bases from V and 2 bases from J, with 16 bases between. The CDR3 covers 16 residues. CDR1 and CDR2 (germline): MDHEN, SYDVKM. CDR3 DNA: TGTGCCAGCAGTTTGCCTTGGGACACGCGACAAGAGACCCAGTACTTC. Its protein is CASSLPWDTRQETQYF.

This clone has just a few counts. This chain uses TRBV28 with TRBJ2-7, with a tentative D call TRBD1 (5 bases). Germline-derived CDR1 and CDR2 are MDHEN and SYDVKM. This CDR3 has 14 amino acids. V was clipped by 8 bases and J by 2 bases, with 16 bases between them. In DNA, the CDR3 is TGTGCCAGCGCCCGTCAAGGACAAACCTACGAGCAGTACTTC. Translation: CASARQGQTYEQYF.

The rearrangement links TRBV28 to TRBJ1-6; TRBD1 agrees at 11 bases. Losses at the gene ends were 6 bases for V and 9 bases for J; bases not matched to a gene: 7. The germline CDR1 and CDR2 sequences are MDHEN and SYDVKM. The CDR3 contains 15 residues. The CDR3 here is CASRPDRGQGSPLHF. The CDR3 nucleotides read TGTGCCAGCAGACCGGACAGGGGGCAAGGTTCACCCCTCCACTTT.

The rearrangement joins TRBV24-1 to TRBJ2-1, with 9 bases aligning to TRBD2. There are 16 residues in the CDR3. Germline trimming cut 4 bases from V and 4 bases from J; bases unmatched to any gene: 7. Germline CDR1 and CDR2: KGHDR and SFDVKD. CDR3 loop: CATSDPGTSRYNEQFF. CDR3 DNA sequence: TGTGCCACCAGTGACCCCGGGACTAGCAGATACAATGAGCAGTTCTTC.

This sequence joins TRBV7-8 and TRBJ2-5, with 8 bases fitting TRBD1. Germline trimming cut 5 bases from V and 3 bases from J; bases unmatched to any gene: 11. The CDR3 covers 16 residues. Germline V gene sequence: CDR1 SGHVS, CDR2 FQNEAQ. The CDR3 bases are TGTGCCAGCAGCCCGCCTACTCCGGGACAGGAAGAGACCCAGTACTTC. It yields the protein CASSPPTPGQEETQYF. Together with reference TRBV7-8 and TRBJ2-5, the CDR3 gives the full variable domain: GAGVSQSPRYKVAKRGQDVALRCDPISGHVSLFWYQQALGQGPEFLTYFQNEAQLDKSGLPSDRFFAERPEGSVSTLKIQRTQQEDSAVYLCASSPPTPGQEETQYFGPGTRLLVL.

This clone has a single count. This rearrangement joins TRBV9 to TRBJ1-2, with 8 bases aligning to TRBD1. Trimming took 3 bases from V and 6 from J; bases not matched to a gene: 4. The CDR3 runs 13 residues. In germline, CDR1 is SGDLS, CDR2 YYNGEE. The CDR3 is CASSAGGQDGYTF. Here the CDR3 DNA reads TGTGCCAGCAGCGCCGGGGGACAGGATGGCTACACCTTC.

V gene TRBV9 combines with J gene TRBJ1-2, with a possible D match to TRBD1 (5 bases). Trimming pared 0 bases from V and 7 bases from J, leaving 7 bases between. Germline V gene sequence: CDR1 SGDLS, CDR2 YYNGEE. This CDR3 contains 12 residues. CDR3 nucleotides: TGTGCCAGCAGCGTAGTAAGGGGTGGCTACACCTTC. It encodes CASSVVRGGYTF. Based on the CDR3 plus reference TRBV9 and TRBJ1-2, the full variable domain is DSGVTQTPKHLITATGQRVTLRCSPRSGDLSVYWYQQSLDQGLQFLIQYYNGEERAKGNILERFSAQQFPDLHSELNLSSLELGDSALYFCASSVVRGGYTFGSGTRLTVV.

This chain connects TRBV28 to TRBJ1-1; tentatively, D is TRBD1 (5 bases). In germline, CDR1 is MDHEN, CDR2 SYDVKM. Trimming removed 5 bases from V and 1 base from J, with 20 bases in between. The CDR3 has 17 amino acids. CDR3 region: CASSPLPPLTANTEAFF. CDR3 nucleotides: TGTGCCAGCAGTCCCCTTCCGCCCCTGACAGCGAACACTGAAGCTTTCTTT.

The chain couples TRBV29-1 to TRBJ1-2; D perhaps matches TRBD1 (6 bases). This CDR3 region has 13 residues. The germline CDR1 and CDR2 sequences are SQVTM and ANQGSEA. V dropped 4 bases and J dropped 2 bases, with 11 bases sitting between them. CDR3 sequence: CSVVTGENYGYTF. CDR3 coding DNA: TGCAGCGTTGTGACAGGCGAGAACTATGGCTACACCTTC.

The CDR3 sequence is CASTPGTANQPQHF. The CDR3, as DNA: TGTGCCAGCACCCCCGGGACAGCCAATCAGCCCCAGCATTTT. The chain has TRBV28 and TRBJ1-5, with 7 bases identical to TRBD1. Germline CDR1 MDHEN, CDR2 SYDVKM. The CDR3 extends over 14 amino acids. Unmatched junction bases numbered 6, after V lost 7 bases and J lost 3 bases.

The rearrangement links TRBV21-1 to TRBJ1-3; TRBD1 reflects the table's D call only, with no check against the DNA. TRBV21-1 is given as a pseudogene. The CDR3 has 17 amino acids. The CDR3, as DNA: TGTGCCAGCAGCAAAGTCCGGACAGAGAGCTCTGGAAACACCATATATTTT. Translating gives CASSKVRTESSGNTIYF.

The chain carries TRBV29-1 and TRBJ2-7; 9 positions match TRBD1. J was trimmed by 0 bases and V by 2 bases; bases with no gene match: 5. The CDR3 extends over 15 amino acids. The V gene's germline CDR1 is SQVTM and CDR2 ANQGSEA. This CDR3 reads CSVERTGDPSYEQYF. CDR3 bases: TGCAGCGTTGAACGGACAGGGGATCCCTCCTACGAGCAGTACTTC.

The chain carries TRBV9 and TRBJ1-2; tentative D call: TRBD1 (6 bases). The CDR3 is 13 amino acids. From germline, CDR1 is SGDLS and CDR2 YYNGEE. The V end was cut by 3 bases, the J end by 1 base, with 7 bases between. This chain's CDR3 is CASSDRVNYGYTF. Here the CDR3 DNA reads TGTGCCAGCAGCGACAGGGTTAACTATGGCTACACCTTC.

The count of this clone is one. The chain employs TRBV5-6 and TRBJ2-7; TRBD1 might be the D (6 bases). CDR1 SGHDT and CDR2 YYEEEE come from the germline V gene. V lost 4 bases, J lost 5 bases, and 13 bases lay in between. There are 13 residues in the CDR3. As DNA, the CDR3 is TGTGCCAGCAGCAGACAGGTACTCGACGAGCAGTACTTC. This sequence encodes CASSRQVLDEQYF.

J is TRBJ2-6 and V is TRBV29-1; TRBD1 matches at 9 bases. CDR3 length equals 18 residues. The germline V gene has CDR1 SQVTM and CDR2 ANQGSEA. The junction had 11 bases not matched to a gene; V was cut back by 4 bases and J by 1 base. The CDR3 loop is CSVGGLGQGGSGANVLTF. In nucleotides, the CDR3 is TGCAGCGTTGGTGGGTTGGGACAGGGTGGGTCTGGGGCCAACGTCCTGACTTTC.

The J gene is TRBJ1-5, the V gene TRBV19, with a possible D match to TRBD1 (5 bases). Germline V lookup: CDR1 LNHDA, CDR2 SQIVND (reference sequence). V was pared by 6 bases and J by 4 bases, with 16 bases between. The CDR3 spans 15 residues. The CDR3: CASRALLGGNQPQHF. In DNA form, the CDR3 reads TGTGCCAGTAGAGCCCTCCTGGGGGGGAATCAGCCCCAGCATTTT.

The rearrangement uses TRBV7-3 and TRBJ1-2; D possibly corresponds to TRBD1 (6 bases). Germline-derived CDR1 and CDR2 are SGHTA and FQGTGA. Trimming took 1 base from V and 6 from J, leaving 12 bases between them. The CDR3 spans 14 residues. CDR3 DNA: TGTGCCAGCAGCTTAATAGGGGGTCAGGATGGCTACACCTTC. Encoded protein: CASSLIGGQDGYTF.

About this clone itself: A much larger clone lies one base from this, so it may be a read error. Other DNA variants within this sample encode the same CDR3. The chain uses TRBV27 and TRBJ1-5; D may be TRBD1 (6 bases). Germline V gene data show CDR1 as MNHEY and CDR2 as SMNVEV (reference sequence). The CDR3 spans 14 residues. The V end was cut by 5 bases, the J end by 3 bases, with 11 bases between. CDR3 residues: CASSPRDNNQPQHF. CDR3 sequence (DNA): TGTGCCAGCAGTCCCAGGGACAACAATCAGCCCCAGCATTTT.

This chain links TRBV19 with TRBJ2-7; 7 nucleotides match TRBD1. J lost 9 bases, V lost 5 bases, and 19 bases had no gene match. Germline V gene sequence: CDR1 LNHDA, CDR2 SQIVND (reference sequence). CDR3 size: 16 residues. CDR3 protein: CASSFSPGQTSTGQYF. CDR3 nucleotide sequence: TGTGCCAGTAGTTTCTCTCCGGGACAGACCTCTACGGGGCAGTACTTC.

This clone showed up just once. The chain combines TRBV7-9 with TRBJ2-7; tentative D call: TRBD1 (5 bases). The CDR3 length is 16 residues. Germline CDR1 is SEHNR and CDR2 is FQNEAQ (reference sequence). The ends were cut back, 1 base at V and 0 bases at J, with 13 bases in the middle. CDR3 nucleotide sequence: TGTGCCAGCAGCTTAGTAGGAGACAGAACCTCCTACGAGCAGTACTTC. This encodes CASSLVGDRTSYEQYF. The variable domain in full, with the rest retrieved from reference TRBV7-9 and TRBJ2-7, is DTGVSQNPRHKITKRGQNVTFRCDPISEHNRLYWYRQTLGQGPEFLTYFQNEAQLEKSRLLSDRFSAERPKGSFSTLEIQRTEQGDSAMYLCASSLVGDRTSYEQYFGPGTRLTVT.

The chain uses TRBV9 and TRBJ1-1; D unclear. This CDR3 region has 15 residues. The V end lost 1 base, the J end lost 4 bases, and 14 bases lay between the germline ends. The germline CDR1 and CDR2 sequences are SGDLS and YYNGEE. The CDR3 coding sequence is TGTGCCAGCAGCGTATCCCCGAGCATTGGCACTGAAGCTTTCTTT. The encoded protein is CASSVSPSIGTEAFF.